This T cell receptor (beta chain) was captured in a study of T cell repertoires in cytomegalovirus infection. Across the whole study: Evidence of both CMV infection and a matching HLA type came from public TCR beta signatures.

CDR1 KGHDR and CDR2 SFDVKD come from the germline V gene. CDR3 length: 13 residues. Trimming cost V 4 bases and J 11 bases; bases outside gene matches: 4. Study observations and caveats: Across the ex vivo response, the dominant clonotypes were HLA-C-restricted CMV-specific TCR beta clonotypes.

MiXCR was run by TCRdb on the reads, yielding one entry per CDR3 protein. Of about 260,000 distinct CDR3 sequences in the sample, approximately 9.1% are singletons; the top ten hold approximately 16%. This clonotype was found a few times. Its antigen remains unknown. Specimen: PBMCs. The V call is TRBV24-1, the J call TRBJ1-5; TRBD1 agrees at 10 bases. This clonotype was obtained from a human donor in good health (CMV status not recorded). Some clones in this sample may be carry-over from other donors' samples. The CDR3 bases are TGTGCCACCAGTGAAGGCGGACAGGGGGCCCAGCATTTT. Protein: CATSEGGQGAQHF.